The source of this TCR beta chain is a study of regulatory T cells in long-lasting Graves disease. Combining iRepertoire HTBI primers with Arm-PCR of CDR3 regions, the authors built TCR beta libraries. TCRdb processed the multiplex PCR reads anew with MiXCR; each CDR3 protein has one entry. The data contain around 340,000 distinct CDR3 sequences, about 20% of them singletons. This sample's time point: persistent/refractory GD, antithyroid drugs over 5 years with positive TRAb. PBMC RNA served as the TCR library source. The sequencing here drew on peripheral blood mononuclear cells (PBMCs), taken when the disease was refractory, from a patient treated with antithyroid drugs. The receptor was derived from a female donor with Graves disease.

DNA of the CDR3: TGTGCCAGCAGCGCCACAGGGGCTGGCTACTACGAGCAGTACTTC. It encodes CASSATGAGYYEQYF. This rearrangement joins TRBV7-9 to TRBJ2-7; 7 bases line up with TRBD1. In germline, CDR1 is SEHNR, CDR2 FQNEAQ (reference sequence). With 5 bases clipped from V and 3 bases from J, the junction kept 10 bases outside the gene matches. This CDR3 spans 15 amino acids.